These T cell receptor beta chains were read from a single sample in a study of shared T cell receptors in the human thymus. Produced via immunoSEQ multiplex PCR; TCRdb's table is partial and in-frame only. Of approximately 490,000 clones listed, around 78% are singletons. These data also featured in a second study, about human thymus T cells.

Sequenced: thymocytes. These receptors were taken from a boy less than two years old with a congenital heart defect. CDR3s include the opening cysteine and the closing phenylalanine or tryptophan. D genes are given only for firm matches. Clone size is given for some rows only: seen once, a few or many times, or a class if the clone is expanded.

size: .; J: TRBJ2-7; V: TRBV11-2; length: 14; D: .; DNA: TGTGCCAGCAGCACATCGACCTGGGGAGTCGAGCAGTACTTC; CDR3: CASSTSTWGVEQYF
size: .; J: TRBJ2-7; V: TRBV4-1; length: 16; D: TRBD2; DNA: TGCGCCAGCAGCCAAGCGGTGGGAGGGGAAAAAAACGAGCAGTACTTC; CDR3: CASSQAVGGEKNEQYF
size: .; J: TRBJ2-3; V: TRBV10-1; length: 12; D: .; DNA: TGCGCCAGCAGTGGGTCCCAGATCCCGCAGTATTTT; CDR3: CASSGSQIPQYF
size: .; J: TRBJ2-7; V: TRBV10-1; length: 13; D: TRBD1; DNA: TGCGCCAGCAGTGCGTACAGGGGGCACGAGCAGTACTTC; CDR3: CASSAYRGHEQYF
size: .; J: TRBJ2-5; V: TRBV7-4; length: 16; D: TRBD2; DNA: TGTGCCAGCAGCTCTTCCTCTAGCGGGAGAGGTGAGACCCAGTACTTC; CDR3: CASSSSSSGRGETQYF
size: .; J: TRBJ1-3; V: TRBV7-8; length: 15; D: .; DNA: TGTGCCAGCAGCCTGGGGGGGGACTCTGGAAACACCATATATTTT; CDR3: CASSLGGDSGNTIYF
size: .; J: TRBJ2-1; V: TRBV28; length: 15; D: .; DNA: TGTGCCAGCACCTCACGGGGAGAGCTTAACGATGAGCAGTTCTTC; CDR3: CASTSRGELNDEQFF
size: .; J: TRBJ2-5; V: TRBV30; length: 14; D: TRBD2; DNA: TGTGCCTGGAGCGGGGGGGCGGCTCAAGAGACCCAGTACTTC; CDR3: CAWSGGAAQETQYF
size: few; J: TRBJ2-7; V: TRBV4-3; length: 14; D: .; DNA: TGCGCCAGCAGCCAAGGGAGAGGCACCTACGAGCAGTACTTC; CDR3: CASSQGRGTYEQYF
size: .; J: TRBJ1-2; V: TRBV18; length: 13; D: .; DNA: TGTGCCAGCTCAGAAGACTATAACTATGGCTACACCTTC; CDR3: CASSEDYNYGYTF
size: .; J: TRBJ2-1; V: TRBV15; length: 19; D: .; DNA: TGTGCCACCAGCGTCCGGACAGGGGGTCCAGGGACTAGCGGCAATGAGCAGTTCTTC; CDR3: CATSVRTGGPGTSGNEQFF
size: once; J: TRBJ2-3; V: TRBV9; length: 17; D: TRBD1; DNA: TGTGCCAGCAGCGCCCCCTGGACAGGGGGCCCGTCAGATACGCAGTATTTT; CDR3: CASSAPWTGGPSDTQYF
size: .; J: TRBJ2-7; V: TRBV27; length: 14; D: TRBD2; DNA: TGTGCCAGCAGTTCTGCTACCTTCGGGGGGGAGCAGTACTTC; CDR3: CASSSATFGGEQYF
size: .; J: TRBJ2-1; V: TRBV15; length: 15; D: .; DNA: TGTGCCACCAGCAGAGGAGGTGCGACCTACAATGAGCAGTTCTTC; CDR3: CATSRGGATYNEQFF
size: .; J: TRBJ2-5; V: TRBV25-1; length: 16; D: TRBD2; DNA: TGTGCCAGCAGTGAATTATTAACTAGCGGAGAAGAGACCCAGTACTTC; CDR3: CASSELLTSGEETQYF
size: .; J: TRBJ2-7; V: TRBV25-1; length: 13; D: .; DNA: TGTGCCAGCAGCGCGCGACATATCCACGAGCAGTACTTC; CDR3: CASSARHIHEQYF
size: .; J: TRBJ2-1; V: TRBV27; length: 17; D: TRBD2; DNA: TGTGCCAGCAGTTTTACAGGACTAGCCCCTGCCTACAATGAGCAGTTCTTC; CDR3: CASSFTGLAPAYNEQFF
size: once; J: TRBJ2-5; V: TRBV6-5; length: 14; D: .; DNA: TGTGCCAGCAGTCCGGCAGAGGGTCAAGAGACCCAGTACTTC; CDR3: CASSPAEGQETQYF
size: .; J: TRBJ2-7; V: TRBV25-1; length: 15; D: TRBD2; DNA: TGTGCCAGCAGTGATCATCGGACTAGTAGCTACGAGCAGTACTTC; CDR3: CASSDHRTSSYEQYF
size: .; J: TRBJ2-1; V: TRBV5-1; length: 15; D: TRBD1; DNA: TGCGCCAGCAGCTTGCGGACAGGGGGAGGGAATGAGCAGTTCTTC; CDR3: CASSLRTGGGNEQFF
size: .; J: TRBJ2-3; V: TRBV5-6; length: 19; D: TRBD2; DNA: TGTGCCAGCAGCCCCTGGACAGCTATTAGGACTAGCGGATTAGATACGCAGTATTTT; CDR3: CASSPWTAIRTSGLDTQYF
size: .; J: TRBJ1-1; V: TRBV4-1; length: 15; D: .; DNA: TGCGCCAGCAGCCAAGAGGAGGGAGGGAGGGCTGAAGCTTTCTTT; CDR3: CASSQEEGGRAEAFF
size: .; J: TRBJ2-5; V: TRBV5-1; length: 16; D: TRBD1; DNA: TGCGCCAGCAGCCCAACAGGGGGCCCCAACAATGAGACCCAGTACTTC; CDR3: CASSPTGGPNNETQYF
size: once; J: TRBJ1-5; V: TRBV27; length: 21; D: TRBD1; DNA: TGTGCCAGCAGCCCCCAAAGCCCCGGGACAGGGCCGGTCATGAGCAATCAGCCCCAGCATTTT; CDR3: CASSPQSPGTGPVMSNQPQHF
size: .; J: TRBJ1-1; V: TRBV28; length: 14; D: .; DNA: TGTGCCAGCAGCGGGGGGAAGTGGAAGACTGAAGCTTTCTTT; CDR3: CASSGGKWKTEAFF
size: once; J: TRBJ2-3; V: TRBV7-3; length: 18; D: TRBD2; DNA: TGTGCCAGCAGCCCGGGACTAGCGGGAGTGTGGGGGGCAGATACGCAGTATTTT; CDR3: CASSPGLAGVWGADTQYF
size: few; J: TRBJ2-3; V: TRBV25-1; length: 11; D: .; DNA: TGTGCCAGCAGGGCGACTGATACGCAGTATTTT; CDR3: CASRATDTQYF
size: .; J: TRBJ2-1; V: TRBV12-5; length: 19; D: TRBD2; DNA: TGTGCTAGTGGTTTCCCCAGACTAGCGTCGGCTTTCGGGCGCCTCGGGCAGTTCTTC; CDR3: CASGFPRLASAFGRLGQFF
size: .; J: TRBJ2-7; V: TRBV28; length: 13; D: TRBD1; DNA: TGTGCCAGCAGTCCCTCGACAGGGAGCGAGCAGTACTTC; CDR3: CASSPSTGSEQYF
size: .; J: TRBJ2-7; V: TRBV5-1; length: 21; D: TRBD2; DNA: TGCGCCAGCAGCTGGCTGCCACAAGGAGGGACTAGCGGGAGAAGGATGGGCGAGCAGTACTTC; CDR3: CASSWLPQGGTSGRRMGEQYF
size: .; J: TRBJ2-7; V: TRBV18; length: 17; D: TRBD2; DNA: TGTGCCAGCTCACCAGGCGATGGGAGCGGGAGGACCTACGAGCAGTACTTC; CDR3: CASSPGDGSGRTYEQYF